This T cell receptor (beta chain) is from a study of cytomegalovirus exposure and HLA in healthy donors. Researchers ran the PCR with 60 Vbeta and 13 Jbeta primers. Generated by immunoSEQ multiplex PCR, the TCRdb table keeps only in-frame clones and is missing some. This sample has more than 110,000 clones; just under 85% occur once, and the top ten carry 4% to 5%. V gave up 5 bases and J gave up 5 bases; unmatched junction bases: 2. The CDR3 has 13 residues. Germline V lookup: CDR1 MGHRA, CDR2 YSYEKL. The source material was PBMCs. This chain uses TRBV4-1 with TRBJ2-2; 7 bases are a match to TRBD1. This TCR came from a man aged 40-55 years in good health and CMV-seropositive. Written as DNA, the CDR3 is TGCGCCAGCAGCTCCAGGGGGACCGGGGAGCTGTTTTTT. Its translation is CASSSRGTGELFF.